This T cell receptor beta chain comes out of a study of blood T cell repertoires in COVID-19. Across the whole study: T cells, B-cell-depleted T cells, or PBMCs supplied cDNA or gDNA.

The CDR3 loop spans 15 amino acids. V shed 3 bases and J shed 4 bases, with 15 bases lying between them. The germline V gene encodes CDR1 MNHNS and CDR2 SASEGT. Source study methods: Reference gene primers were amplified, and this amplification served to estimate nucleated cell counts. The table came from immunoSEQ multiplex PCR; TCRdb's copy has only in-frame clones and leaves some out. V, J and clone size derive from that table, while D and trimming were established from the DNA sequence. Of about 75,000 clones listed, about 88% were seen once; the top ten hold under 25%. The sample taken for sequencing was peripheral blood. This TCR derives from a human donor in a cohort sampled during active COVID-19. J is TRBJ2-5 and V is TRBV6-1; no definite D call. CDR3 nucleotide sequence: TGTGCCAGCAGTGACCCGACTGGAGCGCTAGAGACCCAGTACTTC. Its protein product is CASSDPTGALETQYF.